Presented here are 9 T cell receptor beta chains from one specimen sequenced in a study of shared clonotypes between healthy human individuals. The repertoire was sequenced with immunoSEQ multiplex PCR; TCRdb's copy has only in-frame clones and lacks some. The data contain approximately 1,500,000 clones, approximately 98% of them singletons. The sequencing sample was made of naive CD4+ T cells sorted from blood. Subset denoted: CD45RA+ positively selected. These TCRs come from a man aged 30-40 years in good health.

V and J are TRBV29-1 and TRBJ2-1; 9 nucleotides agree with TRBD2. Germline CDR1 and CDR2: SQVTM and ANQGSEA. The V and J ends lost 3 bases and 9 bases, in that order; junction bases with no gene match: 9. The CDR3 is made up of 14 amino acids. The CDR3 sequence: CSVDKGIAGAEQFF. The DNA of the CDR3 is TGCAGCGTTGACAAGGGCATAGCGGGAGCTGAGCAGTTCTTC.

The rearrangement joins TRBV5-1 to TRBJ1-4, with TRBD1 matching 8 bases. With V trimmed by 4 bases and J by 6 bases, 11 bases remained unmatched. This CDR3 spans 16 amino acids. The germline CDR1 and CDR2 sequences are SGHRS and YFSETQ. In DNA, the CDR3 is TGCGCCAGCAGCCCTCAAGAGACAGGGGCGTATGAAAAACTGTTTTTT. It specifies CASSPQETGAYEKLFF.

This chain connects TRBV5-4 to TRBJ2-7; 14 bases map to TRBD2. The trim removed 0 bases at V and 3 bases at J, leaving 8 bases unmatched. CDR1 and CDR2 (germline): SGHNT, YYREEE (reference sequence). This CDR3 contains 18 residues. The DNA for the CDR3 is TGTGCCAGCAGCTTGGTTGGGGGACTAGCGGGAGCGAGCTACGAGCAGTACTTC. It is translated as CASSLVGGLAGASYEQYF.

This chain uses TRBV30 with TRBJ2-1; 11 bases match TRBD2. This CDR3 is 17 amino acids long. The ends lost 0 bases at V and 4 bases at J; junction bases unmatched: 8. The V gene's germline CDR1 is GTSNPN and CDR2 SVGIG (reference sequence). CDR3 bases: TGTGCCTGGAGTGTACTCGGGACTAGCGGCCGATACAATGAGCAGTTCTTC. This sequence encodes CAWSVLGTSGRYNEQFF.

This clone has just one count. The V call is TRBV11-2, the J call TRBJ2-5; D is unclear. Germline CDR1 is SGHAT and CDR2 is FQNNGV. The CDR3 has 12 residues. Deletions cut 0 bases from V and 9 bases from J, with 8 bases between. The CDR3 here is CASSLDRGAQYF. The CDR3 DNA reads TGTGCCAGCAGCTTAGATCGCGGAGCCCAGTACTTC. Based on the CDR3 plus reference TRBV11-2 and TRBJ2-5, the full variable domain is EAGVAQSPRYKIIEKRQSVAFWCNPISGHATLYWYQQILGQGPKLLIQFQNNGVVDDSQLPKDRFSAERLKGVDSTLKIQPAKLEDSAVYLCASSLDRGAQYFGPGTRLLVL.

This chain uses TRBV18 with TRBJ2-2; D is unclear. Germline V gives CDR1 KGHSH, CDR2 LQKENI. The CDR3 loop spans 17 amino acids. Trimming cost V 5 bases and J 1 base, with 17 bases left between them. CDR3: CASSSIMGKENTGELFF. The CDR3 nucleotides read TGTGCCAGCTCAAGTATAATGGGGAAAGAGAACACCGGGGAGCTGTTTTTT.

The gene calls are TRBV28 and TRBJ1-4, with D possibly matching TRBD1 (6 bases). The V end was cut by 4 bases, the J end by 3 bases, with 12 bases between. This CDR3 region has 15 residues. Germline V gene sequence: CDR1 MDHEN, CDR2 SYDVKM. The CDR3 coding sequence is TGTGCCAGCAGTTCCCCGGGGGCGGCTAATGAAAAACTGTTTTTT. It encodes CASSSPGAANEKLFF.

V and J are TRBV21-1 and TRBJ1-1; no DNA check was done on the table's D call, TRBD1. TRBV21-1 is termed a pseudogene. CDR3 length: 17 amino acids. CDR3 in DNA: TGTGCCAGCAGCCCGGACAGGGGTTCGGCGGTAGAGCCAGAAGCTTTCTTT. This gives the protein CASSPDRGSAVEPEAFF.

The gene calls are TRBV14 and TRBJ2-3; unclear D gene. Trimming shortened V by 0 bases and J by 2 bases, and 6 bases separated the two germline ends. CDR3 length equals 14 residues. CDR1 and CDR2 (germline): SGHDN, FVKESK. CDR3 sequence reads: CASSQELYTDTQYF. CDR3 DNA sequence: TGTGCCAGCAGCCAAGAACTATACACAGATACGCAGTATTTT.